Shown below are 5 T cell receptor beta chains from a single sample sequenced in a study of T cell responses to AZD1222 COVID-19 vaccine. Produced via immunoSEQ multiplex PCR; TCRdb's table is partial and in-frame only. The data contain 90,000 to 120,000 clones, 92% of them singletons. The material was peripheral blood, obtained on day 0 of AZD1222 vaccination. The receptors were sampled from an adult in good health.

CDR3 in DNA: TGTGCCAGCAGCTTCGAGTCCCTCTGGAGCACAGATACGCAGTATTTT. Its protein product is CASSFESLWSTDTQYF. The chain has TRBV7-2 and TRBJ2-3; D uncertain. The germline gives CDR1 SGHTA, CDR2 FQGNSA. The CDR3 totals 16 residues. Trimming cost V 3 bases and J 0 bases, with 13 bases left between them.

The CDR3 is CASSIKSPDTQYF. CDR3 nucleotides: TGTGCCAGCAGCATAAAGTCCCCAGATACGCAGTATTTT. V gene TRBV7-8 combines with J gene TRBJ2-3; the D is unclear. The germline gives CDR1 SGHVS, CDR2 FQNEAQ. The CDR3 covers 13 residues. V shed 5 bases and J shed 4 bases, with 10 bases lying between them.

The chain joins TRBV7-9 to TRBJ2-3, with a weak D call TRBD1 (5 bases). Germline V gives CDR1 SEHNR, CDR2 FQNEAQ (reference sequence). There are 19 residues in the CDR3. Between the trimmed V and J ends, which lost 0 bases and 0 bases, there was a span of 19 bases. In DNA form, the CDR3 reads TGTGCCAGCAGCTTAGCTAGCAGATGGGGCGGCCCTAGCACAGATACGCAGTATTTT. Translated, it gives CASSLASRWGGPSTDTQYF.

This sequence joins TRBV10-2 and TRBJ1-1, with 7 bases fitting TRBD1. The CDR3 is made up of 18 amino acids. Germline lookup yields CDR1 WSHSY and CDR2 SAAADI. The V segment lost 7 bases and the J segment 0 bases; nucleotides outside the gene matches: 17. CDR3 DNA sequence: TGCGCCAGCACCCCCCGGACAGGCGCAGTTTTCATGAACACTGAAGCTTTCTTT. This sequence encodes CASTPRTGAVFMNTEAFF.

This rearrangement joins TRBV4-1 to TRBJ1-6, with 12 bases identical to TRBD1. The CDR3 loop spans 14 amino acids. The trim removed 5 bases at V and 10 bases at J, leaving 3 bases unmatched. Germline-derived CDR1 and CDR2 are MGHRA and YSYEKL. The CDR3 region has the DNA TGCGCCAGCAGCGGGGACAGGGGGCACTCACCCCTCCACTTT. It specifies CASSGDRGHSPLHF.